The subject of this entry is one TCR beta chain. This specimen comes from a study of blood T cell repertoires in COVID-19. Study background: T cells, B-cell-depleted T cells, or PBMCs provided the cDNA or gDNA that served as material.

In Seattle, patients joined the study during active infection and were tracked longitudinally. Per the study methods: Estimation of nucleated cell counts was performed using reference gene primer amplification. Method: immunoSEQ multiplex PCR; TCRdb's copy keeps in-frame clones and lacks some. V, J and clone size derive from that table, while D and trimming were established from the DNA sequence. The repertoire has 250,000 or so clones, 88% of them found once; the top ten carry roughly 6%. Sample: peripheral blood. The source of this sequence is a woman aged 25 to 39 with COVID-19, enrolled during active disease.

The CDR3 DNA sequence: TGCGCCAGCAGCGGGGACAGGGGGCTGTTCACCGGGGAGCTGTTTTTT. This codes for CASSGDRGLFTGELFF. The chain couples TRBV10-1 to TRBJ2-2, with TRBD1 matching 12 bases. This CDR3 is built from 16 residues. CDR1 WNHNN and CDR2 SYGVQD come from the germline V gene (reference sequence). With V trimmed by 6 bases and J by 4 bases, 6 bases remained unmatched.